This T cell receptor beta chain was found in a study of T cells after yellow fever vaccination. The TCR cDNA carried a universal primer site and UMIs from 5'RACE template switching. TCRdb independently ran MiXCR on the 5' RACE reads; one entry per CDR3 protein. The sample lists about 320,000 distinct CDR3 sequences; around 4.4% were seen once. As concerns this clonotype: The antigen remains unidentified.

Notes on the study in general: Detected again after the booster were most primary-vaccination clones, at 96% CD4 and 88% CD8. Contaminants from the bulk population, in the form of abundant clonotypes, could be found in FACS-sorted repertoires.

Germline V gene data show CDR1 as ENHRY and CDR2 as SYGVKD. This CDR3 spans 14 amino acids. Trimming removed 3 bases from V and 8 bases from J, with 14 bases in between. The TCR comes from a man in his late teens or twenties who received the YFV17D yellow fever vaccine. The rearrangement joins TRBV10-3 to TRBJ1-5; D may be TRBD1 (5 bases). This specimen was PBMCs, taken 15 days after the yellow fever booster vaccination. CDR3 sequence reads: CAISDYGTVEPQHF. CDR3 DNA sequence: TGTGCCATCAGTGACTACGGGACGGTGGAGCCCCAGCATTTT.